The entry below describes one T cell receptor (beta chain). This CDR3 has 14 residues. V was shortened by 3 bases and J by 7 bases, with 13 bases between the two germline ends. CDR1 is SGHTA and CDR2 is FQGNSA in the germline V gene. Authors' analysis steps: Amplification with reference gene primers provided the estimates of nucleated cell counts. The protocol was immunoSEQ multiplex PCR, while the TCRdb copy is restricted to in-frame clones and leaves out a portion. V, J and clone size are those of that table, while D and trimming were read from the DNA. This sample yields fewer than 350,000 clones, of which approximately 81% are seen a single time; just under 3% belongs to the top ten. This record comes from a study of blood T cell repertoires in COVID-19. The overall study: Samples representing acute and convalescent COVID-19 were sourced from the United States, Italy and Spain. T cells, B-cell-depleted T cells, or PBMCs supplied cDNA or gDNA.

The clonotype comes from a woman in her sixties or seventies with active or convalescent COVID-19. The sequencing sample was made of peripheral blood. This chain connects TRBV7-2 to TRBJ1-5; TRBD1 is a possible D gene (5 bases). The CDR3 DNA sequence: TGTGCCAGCAGCTTCCCAGGGTTCAGGCAGCCCCAGCATTTT. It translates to CASSFPGFRQPQHF.